The present TCR beta chain was sequenced within a study of T cells in tuberculosis. As for the study in general: CD1B tetramers identified T cells specific for mycobacterial lipid GMM. Blood was taken before or within 7 days of anti-tuberculosis therapy. Study observations and caveats: Active tuberculosis cases were adults; controls were adolescents. Active tuberculosis TCR-alpha repertoires lay closer to GMM-specific TCRs than IGRA-negative controls, suggesting clonal expansion.

The protocol was immunoSEQ multiplex PCR, while the TCRdb copy is restricted to in-frame clones and leaves out a portion. The table has about 34,000 clones, 90% to 95% seen once. Germline CDR1 MNHEY, CDR2 SMNVEV (reference sequence). The CDR3 consists of 15 residues. V shed 3 bases and J shed 6 bases, with 17 bases lying between them. In this sample, this clone turned up a few times. The antigen remains unidentified. The time point here: new active TB diagnosis, blood taken before or within 7 days of starting treatment. The sequenced sample was PBMCs, obtained at tuberculosis diagnosis. V is TRBV27 and J is TRBJ1-2, with unresolved D. The receptor comes from an adult with tuberculosis. CDR3 in amino acids: CASSLAESDLDGYTF. For the CDR3, the DNA is TGTGCCAGCAGTTTGGCAGAATCAGACTTAGATGGCTACACCTTC.